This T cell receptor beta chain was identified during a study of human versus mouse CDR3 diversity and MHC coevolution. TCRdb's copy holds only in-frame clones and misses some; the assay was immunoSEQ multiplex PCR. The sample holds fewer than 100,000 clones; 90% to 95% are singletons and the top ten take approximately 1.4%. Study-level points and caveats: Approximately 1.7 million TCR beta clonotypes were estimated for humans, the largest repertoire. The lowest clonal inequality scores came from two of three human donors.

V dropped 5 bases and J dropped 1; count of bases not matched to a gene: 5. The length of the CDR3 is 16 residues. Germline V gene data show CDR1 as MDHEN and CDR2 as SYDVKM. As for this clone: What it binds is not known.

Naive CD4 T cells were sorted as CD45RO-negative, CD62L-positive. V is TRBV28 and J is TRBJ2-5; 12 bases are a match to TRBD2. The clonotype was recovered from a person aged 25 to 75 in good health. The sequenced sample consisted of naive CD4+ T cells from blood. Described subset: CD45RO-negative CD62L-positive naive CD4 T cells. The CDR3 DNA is TGTGCCAGCAGTCTCCGGACTAGCGGGATCCAAGAGACCCAGTACTTC. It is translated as CASSLRTSGIQETQYF. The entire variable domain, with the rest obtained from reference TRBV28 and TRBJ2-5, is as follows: DVKVTQSSRYLVKRTGEKVFLECVQDMDHENMFWYRQDPGLGLRLIYFSYDVKMKEKGDIPEGYSVSREKKERFSLILESASTNQTSMYLCASSLRTSGIQETQYFGPGTRLLVL.